What follows are 23 T cell receptor beta chains derived from one specimen sequenced in a study of CD8 T cells in ankylosing spondylitis. TCRdb reanalysed the 5' RACE reads using MiXCR and keeps one entry per CDR3 protein. The data contain around 540,000 distinct CDR3 sequences, more than 9.5% of them seen just once; the ten biggest clones take up about 6.8%. Their antigen targets remain unknown. Regarding the study as a whole: A TCR beta motif of eight highly homologous variants appeared characteristic of ankylosing spondylitis blood.

The sequencing input was blood, either unsorted or a sorted T cell fraction (not recorded which). These receptors were collected from a male donor with ankylosing spondylitis.

There are many counts of this clonotype. V is TRBV29-1 and J is TRBJ1-2; D call uncertain. The ends were cut back, 1 base at V and 4 bases at J, with 13 bases in the middle. The V gene's germline CDR1 is SQVTM and CDR2 ANQGSEA. The CDR3 totals 14 residues. The CDR3 region is CSVEVVPGPYGYTF. In DNA, the CDR3 is TGCAGCGTTGAAGTAGTTCCCGGACCCTATGGCTACACCTTC.

The table lists this clonotype with a few counts. This chain links TRBV11-2 with TRBJ2-1; no clear D gene. The germline V and J ends were trimmed by 5 bases and 5 bases, with 10 bases remaining between them. CDR3 length: 13 residues. Germline lookup yields CDR1 SGHAT and CDR2 FQNNGV. CDR3 sequence: CASSPEWDNEQFF. The CDR3 DNA follows: TGTGCCAGCAGCCCCGAGTGGGACAATGAGCAGTTCTTC.

The V gene is TRBV5-1, the J gene TRBJ1-2; perhaps TRBD1 as D (6 bases). Germline-derived CDR1 and CDR2 are SGHRS and YFSETQ. The CDR3 has 13 amino acids. The ends were cut back, 9 bases at V and 5 bases at J, with 17 bases in the middle. The CDR3 sequence: CATGPGAGYGYTF. CDR3 nucleotide sequence: TGCGCCACCGGCCCGGGGGCCGGGTATGGCTACACCTTC. Supplemented by reference TRBV5-1 and TRBJ1-2, the full variable domain reads KAGVTQTPRYLIKTRGQQVTLSCSPISGHRSVSWYQQTPGQGLQFLFEYFSETQRNKGNFPGRFSGRQFSNSRSEMNVSTLELGDSALYLCATGPGAGYGYTFGSGTRLTVV.

The genes are TRBV9 and TRBJ2-2, with no clear D. V gave up 0 bases and J gave up 0 bases, with 6 bases separating them. This CDR3 has 15 amino acids. From germline, CDR1 is SGDLS and CDR2 YYNGEE. Written as DNA, the CDR3 is TGTGCCAGCAGCGTAGAAGTCCCGAACACCGGGGAGCTGTTTTTT. It translates to CASSVEVPNTGELFF.

This clonotype occurred a few times. The V gene is TRBV12-3 or TRBV12-4, the J gene TRBJ2-2, with D tentatively TRBD2 (6 bases). V was trimmed by 2 bases and J by 4 bases, leaving 17 bases between them. This CDR3 region has 17 residues. CDR3 protein: CASSLSGGHGGTGELFF. CDR3 bases: TGTGCCAGCAGTTTAAGCGGAGGACACGGGGGCACCGGGGAGCTGTTTTTT.

This clonotype was recorded a few times. The J gene is TRBJ2-7, the V gene TRBV5-1, with TRBD2 identical over 10 bases. The J segment lost 5 bases and the V segment lost 5 bases, leaving 7 bases of the junction unmatched. Germline assignment: CDR1 SGHRS and CDR2 YFSETQ. The CDR3 runs to 14 residues. The CDR3 spells CASRQLAGVHEQYF. CDR3 bases: TGCGCCAGCAGACAGCTAGCGGGAGTCCACGAGCAGTACTTC.

This clonotype occurred many times. The chain has TRBV12-3 or TRBV12-4 and TRBJ2-1; TRBD1 matches 9 bases. This CDR3 spans 17 amino acids. Unmatched junction bases numbered 12, after V lost 6 bases and J lost 3 bases. The DNA of the CDR3 is TGTGCCAGCAGCCCTATCACAGGGGGCCGCTACTACAATGAGCAGTTCTTC. Its protein is CASSPITGGRYYNEQFF.

This clonotype was seen only once. The DNA for the CDR3 is TGTGCCAGCAGCCAAGATCCCCGTTACAGGGGGCTGGAGACCCAGTACTTC. Translated: CASSQDPRYRGLETQYF. V is TRBV14 and J is TRBJ2-5; 9 bases fit TRBD1. Germline V CDR1 and CDR2: SGHDN, FVKESK. V gave up 0 bases and J gave up 5 bases; unmatched junction bases: 10. This CDR3 has 17 amino acids.

This clonotype has just a few counts. The chain uses TRBV11-2 and TRBJ2-7; D remains ambiguous. V lost 1 base, J lost 3 bases, and 4 bases lay in between. Per the germline V gene, CDR1 is SGHAT and CDR2 is FQNNGV. The CDR3 length is 12 residues. CDR3 protein: CASSLVLYEQYF. In DNA form, the CDR3 reads TGTGCCAGCAGCTTAGTTCTCTACGAGCAGTACTTC.

This sequence joins TRBV28 and TRBJ2-7; tentatively, D is TRBD1 or TRBD2 (5 bases each). CDR3 length equals 15 residues. V was clipped by 5 bases and J by 3 bases, with 17 bases between them. Germline V CDR1 and CDR2: MDHEN, SYDVKM. CDR3 sequence (DNA): TGTGCCAGCAGTCCCCTGAGAGGGGTCGACTACGAGCAGTACTTC. It is translated as CASSPLRGVDYEQYF.

There are a few counts of this clonotype. The DNA of the CDR3 is TGCAGCGTTGAAACCTGGACAGGCGGCCGCAAAAACATTCAGTACTTC. It is translated as CSVETWTGGRKNIQYF. V and J are TRBV29-1 and TRBJ2-4, with TRBD1 matching over 7 bases. Per the germline V gene, CDR1 is SQVTM and CDR2 is ANQGSEA. V dropped 2 bases and J dropped 3; count of bases not matched to a gene: 10. This CDR3 spans 16 amino acids.

This clonotype was seen at least ten times. The chain uses TRBV5-1 and TRBJ2-7; 7 bases are a match to TRBD1. V lost 0 bases and J lost 5; bases outside the gene matches: 5. The CDR3 is made up of 14 amino acids. Germline V gives CDR1 SGHRS, CDR2 YFSETQ. In nucleotides, the CDR3 is TGCGCCAGCAGCTTGGTACAGGGGTTCGACGAGCAGTACTTC. Translated: CASSLVQGFDEQYF.

This clonotype was recorded a few times. This CDR3 reads CATRSSGGNNIQYF. The CDR3 DNA follows: TGTGCCACCAGGTCATCGGGGGGCAATAACATTCAGTACTTC. The chain is built from TRBV3-1 and TRBJ2-4, with D maybe TRBD2 (7 bases). V lost 10 bases and J lost 7, with 20 bases in between. CDR3 size: 14 residues. In germline, CDR1 is LGHDT, CDR2 YNNKEL (reference sequence). Using reference TRBV3-1 and TRBJ2-4 for the parts outside the CDR3, the full variable domain is DTAVSQTPKYLVTQMGNDKSIKCEQNLGHDTMYWYKQDSKKFLKIMFSYNNKELIINETVPNRFSPKSPDKAHLNLHINSLELGDSAVYFCATRSSGGNNIQYFGAGTRLSVL.

The CDR3 DNA sequence: TGTGCCTGTTCTCTTCAGTACTCTGGAAACACCATATATTTT. It is translated as CACSLQYSGNTIYF. This chain links TRBV30 with TRBJ1-3; no clear D. Trimming took 6 bases from V and 0 from J, leaving 12 bases between them. CDR1 and CDR2 from the germline V gene are GTSNPN and SVGIG (reference sequence). There are 14 residues in the CDR3.

V is TRBV24-1 and J is TRBJ2-3; 7 bases map to TRBD1. Germline CDR1 KGHDR, CDR2 SFDVKD. The CDR3 sequence is 16 residues long. The J segment lost 0 bases and the V segment lost 8 bases, leaving 10 bases of the junction unmatched. In DNA, the CDR3 is TGTGCCACCAAAAGGGGACAGTCCTCTAGCACAGATACGCAGTATTTT. Amino acids: CATKRGQSSSTDTQYF.

This clonotype appeared a few times. J is TRBJ2-3 and V is TRBV5-1; 13 bases align to TRBD2. The CDR3 has 16 amino acids. Germline V CDR1 and CDR2: SGHRS, YFSETQ. The ends lost 3 bases at V and 3 bases at J; junction bases unmatched: 4. The CDR3 region is CASSYGLAGETDTQYF. As DNA, the CDR3 is TGCGCCAGCAGCTATGGACTAGCGGGAGAAACAGATACGCAGTATTTT. The variable domain in full, completed from reference TRBV5-1 and TRBJ2-3, reads KAGVTQTPRYLIKTRGQQVTLSCSPISGHRSVSWYQQTPGQGLQFLFEYFSETQRNKGNFPGRFSGRQFSNSRSEMNVSTLELGDSALYLCASSYGLAGETDTQYFGPGTRLTVL.

The V gene is TRBV5-1, the J gene TRBJ2-7, with D possibly being TRBD2 (6 bases). Trimming shortened V by 3 bases and J by 6 bases, and 28 bases separated the two germline ends. The CDR3 runs 18 residues. Germline V gene data show CDR1 as SGHRS and CDR2 as YFSETQ. Here the CDR3 DNA reads TGCGCCAGCAGCTACTCAAGCTCGCGATCGGCTAGCGCGGGCGAGCAGTACTTC. Its translation is CASSYSSSRSASAGEQYF.

This clonotype has just a few counts. The chain links TRBV28 to TRBJ2-4; possible D gene TRBD2, 5 bases. The CDR3 totals 14 residues. Germline assignment: CDR1 MDHEN and CDR2 SYDVKM. Trimming removed 6 bases from V and 1 base from J, with 10 bases in between. The CDR3 DNA sequence: TGTGCCAGCAGCCCAACGGGGGCCAAAAACATTCAGTACTTC. Its translation: CASSPTGAKNIQYF.

This clonotype was counted only a few times. The chain joins TRBV5-1 to TRBJ1-4, with 9 nucleotides matching TRBD1. CDR3 length: 14 amino acids. Trimming at V came to 1 base and at J to 8 bases, leaving 3 bases not matched to a gene. Germline loops: CDR1 SGHRS, CDR2 YFSETQ. CDR3 DNA sequence: TGCGCCAGCAGCTTGACAGGGGGCTCGGAAAAACTGTTTTTT. It encodes CASSLTGGSEKLFF. Full variable domain (missing parts from reference TRBV5-1 and TRBJ1-4): KAGVTQTPRYLIKTRGQQVTLSCSPISGHRSVSWYQQTPGQGLQFLFEYFSETQRNKGNFPGRFSGRQFSNSRSEMNVSTLELGDSALYLCASSLTGGSEKLFFGSGTQLSVL.

There are a few counts of this clonotype. V is TRBV15 and J is TRBJ2-1, with 8 bases fitting TRBD2. The V and J ends lost 0 bases and 4 bases, in that order; junction bases with no gene match: 2. Per germline, CDR1 LNHNV and CDR2 YYDKDF (reference sequence). This CDR3 spans 15 amino acids. In DNA, the CDR3 is TGTGCCACCAGCAGAGATACTAGCGGTTACAATGAGCAGTTCTTC. It specifies CATSRDTSGYNEQFF. The variable domain in full, with the rest retrieved from reference TRBV15 and TRBJ2-1, is DAMVIQNPRYQVTQFGKPVTLSCSQTLNHNVMYWYQQKSSQAPKLLFHYYDKDFNNEADTPDNFQSRRPNTSFCFLDIRSPGLGDTAMYLCATSRDTSGYNEQFFGPGTRLTVL.

The chain joins TRBV27 to TRBJ2-3, with a possible D match to TRBD2 (6 bases). The V gene's germline CDR1 is MNHEY and CDR2 SMNVEV (reference sequence). This CDR3 is 15 amino acids long. Trimming removed 5 bases from V and 2 bases from J, with 14 bases in between. This chain's CDR3 is CASSVLAGATDTQYF. The CDR3 region has the DNA TGTGCCAGCAGTGTACTAGCTGGGGCCACAGATACGCAGTATTTT.

This clonotype has ten or more counts. The chain uses TRBV7-2 and TRBJ1-4; 10 bases fit TRBD1. The CDR3 contains 16 residues. V trimming: 4 bases; J trimming: 4 bases; junction bases outside the gene matches: 6. Germline V gives CDR1 SGHTA, CDR2 FQGNSA. In DNA form, the CDR3 reads TGTGCCAGCAGCTCAAAGACAGGGGGCCTTAATGAAAAACTGTTTTTT. This gives the protein CASSSKTGGLNEKLFF. The full variable domain, in which reference TRBV7-2 and TRBJ1-4 provide the parts outside the CDR3, is GAGVSQSPSNKVTEKGKDVELRCDPISGHTALYWYRQSLGQGLEFLIYFQGNSAPDKSGLPSDRFSAERTGGSVSTLTIQRTQQEDSAVYLCASSSKTGGLNEKLFFGSGTQLSVL.

There are a few counts of this clonotype. CDR3 region: CSAKGLAGGFYEQYF. CDR3 bases: TGCAGTGCTAAGGGACTAGCGGGAGGTTTCTACGAGCAGTACTTC. The chain couples TRBV20-1 to TRBJ2-7; TRBD2 agrees at 15 bases. Per germline, CDR1 DFQATT and CDR2 SNEGSKA (reference sequence). This CDR3 has 15 amino acids. The V and J ends lost 4 bases and 3 bases, in that order; junction bases with no gene match: 4.